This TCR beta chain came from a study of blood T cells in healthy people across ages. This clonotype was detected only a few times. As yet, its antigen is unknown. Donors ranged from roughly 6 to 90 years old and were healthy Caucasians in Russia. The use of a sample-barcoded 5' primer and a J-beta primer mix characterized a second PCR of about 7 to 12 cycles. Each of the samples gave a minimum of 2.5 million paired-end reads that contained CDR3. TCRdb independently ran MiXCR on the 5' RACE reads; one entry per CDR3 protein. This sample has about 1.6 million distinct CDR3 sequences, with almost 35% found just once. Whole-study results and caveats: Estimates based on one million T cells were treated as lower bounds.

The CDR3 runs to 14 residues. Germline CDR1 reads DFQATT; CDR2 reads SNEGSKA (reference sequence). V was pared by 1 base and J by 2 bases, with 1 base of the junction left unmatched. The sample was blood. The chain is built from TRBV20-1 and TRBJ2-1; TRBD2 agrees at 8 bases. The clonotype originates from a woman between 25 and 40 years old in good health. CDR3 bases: TGCAGTGCTAGAGCGCGGGGGGCCTACAATGAGCAGTTCTTC. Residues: CSARARGAYNEQFF.